Listed below are T cell receptor beta chains from one sample, sequenced in a study of human versus mouse CDR3 diversity and MHC coevolution. Here immunoSEQ multiplex PCR was the method, and the copy in TCRdb shows in-frame clones only, minus some. Seen here are tens of thousands of clones, around 94% observed once, and the top ten hold 15% to 20%. Input material: naive CD4+ T cells from blood. These receptors were obtained from a person in their sixties or seventies in good health. Both conserved end residues are part of each CDR3. The order of the fields is D gene, V gene, J gene, clone size, CDR3 DNA, CDR3 protein. A D gene is named only where the DNA matches it firmly. Size tells how often a clone was seen (once, few, many) or the class of an expanded clone, and some rows leave it out.

>TRBD1|TRBV5-1|TRBJ2-3|once
TGCGCCAGCAGCCCCCCGGGACAGGAAAATACTAATACGCAGTATTTT
CASSPPGQENTNTQYF
>TRBD1|TRBV18|TRBJ2-1|-
TGTGCCAGCTCACCCCGGACAGGGGGCTGGAATGAGCAGTTCTTC
CASSPRTGGWNEQFF
>-|TRBV29-1|TRBJ2-3|once
TGCAGCTCAAGCGGTTCCGGCACAGATACGCAGTATTTT
CSSSGSGTDTQYF
>TRBD1|TRBV6-6|TRBJ2-5|-
TGTGCCAGCAGTTCCCGACAGGGGGGGGGAGAGACCCAGTACTTC
CASSSRQGGGETQYF
>-|TRBV9|TRBJ2-7|-
TGTGCCAGCAGCGTAGGCGGTATTTGGTACGAGCAGTACTTC
CASSVGGIWYEQYF
>TRBD1|TRBV9|TRBJ1-1|-
TGTGCCAGCAGCAAAGGGACAGCAAGCACTGAAGCTTTCTTT
CASSKGTASTEAFF
>TRBD2|TRBV19|TRBJ2-1|-
TGTGCCAGTAGTATAAGCGGGAGCTCCTACAATGAGCAGTTCTTC
CASSISGSSYNEQFF
>TRBD1|TRBV19|TRBJ2-7|-
TGTGCCAGTAGTACACCGGGACAGGGCTCCTACGAGCAGTACTTC
CASSTPGQGSYEQYF
>-|TRBV11-2|TRBJ2-7|-
TGTGCCAGCAATTGGCCAGGCTACGAGCAGTACTTC
CASNWPGYEQYF
>TRBD1|TRBV14|TRBJ2-5|-
TGTGCCAGCAGCCCCCGGACAGGGGTTCAAGAGACCCAGTACTTC
CASSPRTGVQETQYF
>TRBD2|TRBV5-4|TRBJ2-1|-
TGTGCCAGCAGACCCACTAGCGGGAGGGCCAGTCCTAATGAGCAGTTCTTC
CASRPTSGRASPNEQFF
>TRBD1|TRBV19|TRBJ1-2|-
TGTGCCAGTACACAGGGGGAATATGGCTACACCTTC
CASTQGEYGYTF
>TRBD2|TRBV19|TRBJ2-3|-
TGTGCCAGTAGTAGGACTAGCGGGACCGCAGATACGCAGTATTTT
CASSRTSGTADTQYF
>-|TRBV27|TRBJ2-2|-
TGTGCCAGCAGTCTCGGACAGAACACCGGGGAGCTGTTTTTT
CASSLGQNTGELFF
>TRBD1|TRBV30|TRBJ1-3|few
TGTGCCTCCCAGGGGGGTCCTGGAAACACCATATATTTT
CASQGGPGNTIYF
>TRBD2|TRBV19|TRBJ2-2|once
TGTGCCAGTAGTACGGGACTAGCCAACACCGGGGAGCTGTTTTTT
CASSTGLANTGELFF
>TRBD1|TRBV13|TRBJ2-6|-
TGTGCCAGCAGCTCCGTCCTAGACAGGGTATTTGGGGCCAACGTCCTGACTTTC
CASSSVLDRVFGANVLTF
>-|TRBV5-6|TRBJ1-2|-
TGTGCCAGCAGCTTAACAGGGCAGGGAAACTATGGCTACACCTTC
CASSLTGQGNYGYTF
>-|TRBV19|TRBJ1-1|-
TGTGCCAGTAGTATTCTTCGGGTGAACACTGAAGCTTTCTTT
CASSILRVNTEAFF
>-|TRBV7-2|TRBJ2-2|-
TGTGCCAGCAGTTCTCCTCAACTAGCCAACACCGGGGAGCTGTTTTTT
CASSSPQLANTGELFF
>TRBD1|TRBV6-6|TRBJ1-4|once
TGTGCCAGCAGTCACCGGGACAGGGCGGGGTTGGAACTGTTTTTT
CASSHRDRAGLELFF
>TRBD1|TRBV19|TRBJ2-3|-
TGTGCCAGTAGTATCGAAGGACAGGGTGGAGATACGCAGTATTTT
CASSIEGQGGDTQYF
>TRBD2|TRBV18|TRBJ2-1|-
TGTGCCAGCTCACCGACGGGAGGTTACAATGAGCAGTTCTTC
CASSPTGGYNEQFF
>-|TRBV7-3|TRBJ2-2|-
TGTGCCAGCAGCCCACACGACACCGGGGAGCTGTTTTTT
CASSPHDTGELFF
>TRBD2|TRBV18|TRBJ2-1|-
TGTGCCAGCTCACCTACACCGCGACTAGCGGGAGGGCCGGATTACAATGAGCAGTTCTTC
CASSPTPRLAGGPDYNEQFF
>TRBD2|TRBV27|TRBJ2-7|few
TGTGCCAGCAGTTTGAATCCCCCCGGCCGGACTAGCGGGAATAGGTACGAGCAGTACTTC
CASSLNPPGRTSGNRYEQYF
>TRBD2|TRBV10-3|TRBJ2-1|-
TGTGCCATCAGTCCCACGGGGGGGACCTACAATGAGCAGTTCTTC
CAISPTGGTYNEQFF
>-|TRBV9|TRBJ2-2|-
TGTGCCAGCAGCGTAGATGGTTTTCCGGGCACCGGGGAGCTGTTTTTT
CASSVDGFPGTGELFF
>-|TRBV19|TRBJ2-2|-
TGTGCCAGTAGAAGGACTCAAAACACCGGGGAGCTGTTTTTT
CASRRTQNTGELFF
>-|TRBV5-6|TRBJ1-2|once
TGTGCCAGCAGCTTGAGTACAGGCTATGGCTACACCTTC
CASSLSTGYGYTF
>TRBD1|TRBV19|TRBJ2-1|-
TGTGCCAGTAGTGCCCCCGGGACAGGGGGCAGTGAGCAGTTCTTC
CASSAPGTGGSEQFF
>TRBD2|TRBV7-2|TRBJ2-5|-
TGTGCCAGCAGCCGTATGGACGGGGAGGGAGAGACCCAGTACTTC
CASSRMDGEGETQYF
>-|TRBV6-1|TRBJ1-6|-
TGTGCCAGCAGGGAGGGGAGGGTTCGAGATTCACCCCTCCACTTT
CASREGRVRDSPLHF
>TRBD1|TRBV19|TRBJ1-1|-
TGTGCCAGTAGTATTACGGACAGGGGGCCTTCGGGTGAAGCTTTCTTT
CASSITDRGPSGEAFF
>-|TRBV21-1|TRBJ2-1|-
TGTGCCAGCAGCACGTTCGTAGAGGGGGCAAATGAGCAGTTCTTC
CASSTFVEGANEQFF
>-|TRBV7-8|TRBJ1-3|-
TGTGCCAGCAGTACCGCGGGACGAACAGGAAACACCATATATTTT
CASSTAGRTGNTIYF
>TRBD2|TRBV5-5|TRBJ2-3|-
TGTGCCAGCAGCTTGTTGCCGACTAGCGGCCTCACAGATACGCAGTATTTT
CASSLLPTSGLTDTQYF
>TRBD2|TRBV5-6|TRBJ2-1|-
TGTGCCAGCAGCCCGGGCCGGACTAGCGGGAGAAATGAGCAGTTCTTC
CASSPGRTSGRNEQFF
>-|TRBV5-6|TRBJ2-7|-
TGTGCCAGCAGCTTGAGTCAGGCCTCCTACGAGCAGTACTTC
CASSLSQASYEQYF
>TRBD1|TRBV5-1|TRBJ2-7|-
TGCGCCAGCAGCCCGGGGACAGGGTTGGGCTACGAGCAGTACTTC
CASSPGTGLGYEQYF
>TRBD2|TRBV19|TRBJ2-3|-
TGTGCCAGTACCGTTGAGGGACTAGACCTGAGTGGGCAGTATTTT
CASTVEGLDLSGQYF
>TRBD2|TRBV2|TRBJ2-3|-
TGTGCCAGCAGTGGTGAGGGAGGGGGCACAGATACGCAGTATTTT
CASSGEGGGTDTQYF
>TRBD1|TRBV7-8|TRBJ2-2|-
TGTGCCAGCAGCTCCAGATACCCGGGACAGGGGGTCACCGGGGAGCTGTTTTTT
CASSSRYPGQGVTGELFF
>TRBD1|TRBV6-1|TRBJ1-6|-
TGTGCCAGCAGTGACCGACAGGGGCCAAGTTCACCCCTCCACTTT
CASSDRQGPSSPLHF
>TRBD1|TRBV5-6|TRBJ1-1|-
TGTGCCAGCAGCTCCCTTGGACAGGGAGGGCTGGGCACTGAAGCTTTCTTT
CASSSLGQGGLGTEAFF
>-|TRBV12-5|TRBJ2-7|-
TGTGCTAGTGGTTTGGGGGCAGTAGGCTACGAGCAGTACTTC
CASGLGAVGYEQYF
>TRBD1|TRBV11-2|TRBJ2-3|-
TGTGCCAGCAGCCGGACAGGGAAGGGAACAGATACGCAGTATTTT
CASSRTGKGTDTQYF
>TRBD2|TRBV5-1|TRBJ2-2|-
TGCGCCAGCAGCTTGGAAACTAGCGGATACACCGGGGAGCTGTTTTTT
CASSLETSGYTGELFF
>TRBD2|TRBV27|TRBJ2-1|-
TGTGCCAGCAGTTTGGGACTAGCGGGAGGGCCAACTCTTTACAATGAGCAGTTCTTC
CASSLGLAGGPTLYNEQFF
>-|TRBV7-8|TRBJ1-3|once
TGTGCCAGCAGCGGAGGGGTTCGAAACACCATATATTTT
CASSGGVRNTIYF
>TRBD2|TRBV6-1|TRBJ2-1|-
TGTGCCAGCAGTGACCGGGGGGGGCGCTCCTACAATGAGCAGTTCTTC
CASSDRGGRSYNEQFF
>TRBD2|TRBV5-1|TRBJ2-5|-
TGCGCCAGCAGCCCGGAGGGTAGCGGGAGTTGGGAGACCCAGTACTTC
CASSPEGSGSWETQYF
>TRBD1|TRBV6-6|TRBJ2-3|once
TGTGCCAGCAGTTACCGGGACAGGAGCACAGATACGCAGTATTTT
CASSYRDRSTDTQYF
>-|TRBV19|TRBJ2-3|-
TGTGCCAGTAGTATTTCTGAGGGTAGGCCAGATACGCAGTATTTT
CASSISEGRPDTQYF
>TRBD1|TRBV19|TRBJ1-2|-
TGTGCCAGCGCCCGCCGGGACAGGCGCCAGAGTGGCTACACCTTC
CASARRDRRQSGYTF
>TRBD1|TRBV19|TRBJ2-3|-
TGTGCCGGGGACCGGGGACAGGGGAGAGGGACAGATACGCAGTATTTT
CAGDRGQGRGTDTQYF
>TRBD1|TRBV19|TRBJ1-1|-
TGTGCCAGCACTTGGGGACAGACGAACACTGAAGCTTTCTTT
CASTWGQTNTEAFF